These 29 T cell receptor beta chains were all obtained from the same sample, sequenced in a study of blood T cell repertoires in COVID-19. Assay used: immunoSEQ multiplex PCR; TCRdb lists only in-frame clones, some missing. The sample has around 430,000 clones; about 87% are singletons. Sequenced sample: peripheral blood. These receptor sequences come from a woman aged 50 to 60 with COVID-19, enrolled during active disease.

This chain joins TRBV5-1 and TRBJ1-2, with D perhaps matching TRBD1 (6 bases). V was shortened by 4 bases and J by 5 bases, with 18 bases between the two germline ends. Per the germline V gene, CDR1 is SGHRS and CDR2 is YFSETQ. CDR3 length: 15 amino acids. The CDR3 loop reads CASSVGTPGSYGYTF. Here the CDR3 DNA reads TGCGCCAGCAGCGTCGGGACACCGGGGTCTTATGGCTACACCTTC.

A few counts support this clone. The chain has TRBV11-2 and TRBJ2-3; possible D gene TRBD1, 6 bases. Germline V lookup: CDR1 SGHAT, CDR2 FQNNGV. This CDR3 comprises 12 residues. The V gene lost 4 bases and the J gene lost 7 bases, with 9 bases spanning the gap. CDR3 nucleotide sequence: TGTGCCAGCAGCTCGGACAGAAATACGCAGTATTTT. Translation: CASSSDRNTQYF.

This rearrangement joins TRBV5-4 to TRBJ2-3; TRBD1 matches at 9 bases. Germline V gene lookup returns CDR1 SGHNT and CDR2 YYREEE (reference sequence). V was pared by 7 bases and J by 0 bases, with 6 bases of the junction left unmatched. This CDR3 has 15 residues. The CDR3 reads CASVYRGHSTDTQYF. In nucleotides, the CDR3 is TGTGCCAGCGTCTACAGGGGGCATAGCACAGATACGCAGTATTTT.

V usage is TRBV6-1 and J usage is TRBJ1-1, with a tentative D call TRBD1 (6 bases). V lost 2 bases to trimming and J lost 1 base, with 11 bases between them. The CDR3 has 15 residues. CDR1 is MNHNS and CDR2 is SASEGT in the germline V gene. DNA of the CDR3: TGTGCCAGCAGTGAATTGCCAGGGGCGAACACTGAAGCTTTCTTT. Translation: CASSELPGANTEAFF.

CDR3 region: CASRTTSLSSYNEQFF. The DNA of the CDR3 is TGTGCCAGCAGAACTACCTCGTTGAGCTCCTACAATGAGCAGTTCTTC. The gene calls are TRBV5-4 and TRBJ2-1; no definite D call. The V and J ends lost 5 bases and 0 bases respectively, with 15 bases between them. Germline V CDR1 and CDR2: SGHNT, YYREEE (reference sequence). The CDR3 has 16 residues.

This chain links TRBV30 with TRBJ1-1; maybe TRBD1 (5 bases). This CDR3 has 13 amino acids. Germline V lookup: CDR1 GTSNPN, CDR2 SVGIG (reference sequence). V was cut by 2 bases and J by 2 bases, with 9 bases left in between. In nucleotides, the CDR3 is TGTGCCTGGAGTAGGACACTCAACACTGAAGCTTTCTTT. This codes for CAWSRTLNTEAFF. The complete variable domain, with remaining parts taken from reference TRBV30 and TRBJ1-1, reads SQTIHQWPATLVQPVGSPLSLECTVEGTSNPNLYWYRQAAGRGLQLLFYSVGIGQISSEVPQNLSASRPQDRQFILSSKKLLLSDSGFYLCAWSRTLNTEAFFGQGTRLTVV.

The chain has TRBV6-1 and TRBJ1-1; D is perhaps TRBD1 (6 bases). CDR1 MNHNS and CDR2 SASEGT come from the germline V gene. CDR3 size: 13 residues. The germline V and J ends were trimmed by 7 bases and 6 bases, with 15 bases remaining between them. CDR3 nucleotide sequence: TGTGCCAGCAACCCACAGGGTTCTCCTGAAGCTTTCTTT. Translation gives CASNPQGSPEAFF.

In nucleotides, the CDR3 is TGTGCCAGCAGCCTAGACAGATCCTACGAGCAGTACTTC. Translation: CASSLDRSYEQYF. The chain recombines TRBV6-5 with TRBJ2-7; TRBD1 is a possible D gene (5 bases). Per germline, CDR1 MNHEY and CDR2 SVGAGI. The germline V and J ends were trimmed by 6 bases and 1 base, with 10 bases remaining between them. The CDR3 runs 13 residues.

Written as DNA, the CDR3 is TGCAGTGCACAGGGGCTTTACGAGCAGTACTTC. It encodes CSAQGLYEQYF. V gene TRBV20-1 combines with J gene TRBJ2-7; 7 bases map to TRBD1. The CDR3 runs 11 residues. Trimming removed 6 bases from V and 4 bases from J; junction bases left unmatched: 3. Germline CDR1 and CDR2: DFQATT and SNEGSKA (reference sequence).

The chain employs TRBV6-6 and TRBJ2-2; D is uncertain. There are 14 residues in the CDR3. Germline-derived CDR1 and CDR2 are MNHNY and SVGAGI (reference sequence). V lost 5 bases, J lost 2 bases, and 9 bases lay in between. The CDR3 DNA sequence: TGTGCCAGCAGTCCCTTTATAAACACCGGGGAGCTGTTTTTT. This sequence encodes CASSPFINTGELFF.

The chain links TRBV7-9 to TRBJ2-7; D gene ambiguous. Trimming stripped 5 bases from V and 1 base from J, with 9 bases between. This CDR3 contains 13 residues. CDR1 and CDR2 (germline): SEHNR, FQNEAQ (reference sequence). The CDR3 region has the DNA TGTGCCAGCAGCGATACAGATTCCTACGAGCAGTACTTC. Protein product: CASSDTDSYEQYF.

The genes are TRBV5-1 and TRBJ2-5; maybe TRBD2 (5 bases). Germline-derived CDR1 and CDR2 are SGHRS and YFSETQ. Trimming stripped 4 bases from V and 4 bases from J, with 8 bases between. The CDR3 totals 12 residues. The CDR3 region has the DNA TGCGCCAGCAGCCGAGAGGGAGAGACCCAGTACTTC. It specifies CASSREGETQYF. The full variable domain, in which reference TRBV5-1 and TRBJ2-5 provide the parts outside the CDR3, is KAGVTQTPRYLIKTRGQQVTLSCSPISGHRSVSWYQQTPGQGLQFLFEYFSETQRNKGNFPGRFSGRQFSNSRSEMNVSTLELGDSALYLCASSREGETQYFGPGTRLLVL.

This chain uses TRBV5-1 with TRBJ1-1, with D perhaps TRBD1 (5 bases). V was cut by 0 bases and J by 1 base, with 10 bases left in between. Per germline, CDR1 SGHRS and CDR2 YFSETQ. The CDR3 is made up of 15 amino acids. DNA for the CDR3: TGCGCCAGCAGCTTGGACCACACAGGGAACACTGAAGCTTTCTTT. Its translation is CASSLDHTGNTEAFF.

This chain uses TRBV27 with TRBJ2-1; TRBD1 is a possible D gene (6 bases). The CDR3 has 15 amino acids. V shed 6 bases and J shed 4 bases, with 16 bases lying between them. The germline V gene encodes CDR1 MNHEY and CDR2 SMNVEV (reference sequence). The CDR3 bases are TGTGCCAGCAGGAAAACAGGGTTCTCATACAATGAGCAGTTCTTC. Translating it yields CASRKTGFSYNEQFF.

The chain couples TRBV11-3 to TRBJ2-2, with 10 bases matching TRBD1. V trimming: 5 bases; J trimming: 8 bases; junction bases outside the gene matches: 8. This CDR3 is 15 amino acids long. Germline V gives CDR1 SGHNT, CDR2 YENEEA. The CDR3 sequence: CASSRQTGGDGELFF. The CDR3 DNA follows: TGTGCCAGCAGCAGACAGACAGGGGGCGATGGGGAGCTGTTTTTT.

V and J are TRBV27 and TRBJ2-2, with D possibly matching TRBD2 (6 bases). The CDR3 runs 15 residues. Trimming removed 2 bases from V and 4 bases from J, with 11 bases in between. Germline CDR1 reads MNHEY; CDR2 reads SMNVEV (reference sequence). The CDR3 spells CASSLRGLPTGELFF. The CDR3 DNA is TGTGCCAGCAGTTTAAGGGGACTCCCCACCGGGGAGCTGTTTTTT.

CDR3 in DNA: TGTGCCAGCAGCTCGGGGGAGACCCCAACTAATGAAAAACTGTTTTTT. Protein: CASSSGETPTNEKLFF. The chain combines TRBV5-4 with TRBJ1-4; D is perhaps TRBD1 (5 bases). The CDR3 is made up of 16 amino acids. Between the trimmed V and J ends, which lost 3 bases and 0 bases, there was a span of 12 bases. Germline assignment: CDR1 SGHNT and CDR2 YYREEE (reference sequence).

The chain links TRBV28 to TRBJ2-1; D not resolved. V was pared by 6 bases and J by 0 bases, with 12 bases between. The germline V gene has CDR1 MDHEN and CDR2 SYDVKM. The CDR3 loop spans 15 amino acids. In DNA form, the CDR3 reads TGTGCCAGCAGCCTTTCAACGAGCTCCTACAATGAGCAGTTCTTC. This codes for CASSLSTSSYNEQFF.

The chain employs TRBV11-2 and TRBJ2-1; D is uncertain. V lost 2 bases and J 9 bases, leaving 5 bases between the germline ends. This CDR3 contains 11 residues. Germline CDR1 reads SGHAT; CDR2 reads FQNNGV. In DNA form, the CDR3 reads TGTGCCAGCAGCTTACTAGGTGAGCAGTTCTTC. It encodes CASSLLGEQFF.

V usage is TRBV6-1 and J usage is TRBJ1-2, with D possibly being TRBD1 (6 bases). Germline values: CDR1 MNHNS, CDR2 SASEGT. This CDR3 is 14 amino acids long. The V and J ends lost 3 bases and 4 bases respectively, with 12 bases between them. Here the CDR3 reads CASSELDRSYGYTF. The DNA for the CDR3 is TGTGCCAGCAGTGAGCTCGACAGGTCCTATGGCTACACCTTC.

The chain links TRBV29-1 to TRBJ1-1, with D unresolved. The CDR3 has 13 amino acids. Looked up from germline, CDR1 is SQVTM and CDR2 is ANQGSEA. V was pared by 7 bases and J by 5 bases, with 17 bases between. Here the CDR3 reads CSGHPYAKTEAFF. As DNA, the CDR3 is TGCAGCGGACACCCGTACGCCAAAACTGAAGCTTTCTTT.

The rearrangement uses TRBV9 and TRBJ2-3; 7 bases align to TRBD2. With 4 bases clipped from V and 1 base from J, the junction kept 9 bases outside the gene matches. The length of the CDR3 is 16 residues. Per germline, CDR1 SGDLS and CDR2 YYNGEE. The CDR3 loop is CASSPNRDYGTDTQYF. Written as DNA, the CDR3 is TGTGCCAGCAGCCCGAACCGGGACTACGGCACAGATACGCAGTATTTT.

The chain combines TRBV30 with TRBJ2-2; tentatively, D is TRBD2 (6 bases). In germline, CDR1 is GTSNPN, CDR2 SVGIG (reference sequence). The V end was cut by 2 bases, the J end by 5 bases, with 12 bases between. The CDR3 runs 14 residues. The CDR3 here is CAWSKPAGTGELFF. The CDR3 region has the DNA TGTGCCTGGAGTAAACCTGCGGGGACCGGGGAGCTGTTTTTT.

The sample holds a few counts of this clone. V and J are TRBV6-5 and TRBJ2-7; 7 nucleotides match TRBD2. The CDR3 covers 14 residues. V shed 0 bases and J 5 bases; nucleotides not matched to a gene: 4. CDR1 is MNHEY and CDR2 is SVGAGI in the germline V gene. This chain's CDR3 is CASSYSRGLDEQYF. The CDR3 DNA is TGTGCCAGCAGTTACTCGCGGGGGTTGGACGAGCAGTACTTC.

The V call is TRBV27, the J call TRBJ1-2, with a weak D call TRBD1 (5 bases). Germline V gene lookup returns CDR1 MNHEY and CDR2 SMNVEV (reference sequence). The CDR3 extends over 14 amino acids. Trimming pared 3 bases from V and 3 bases from J, leaving 11 bases between. The CDR3 DNA sequence: TGTGCCAGCAGTTTCCAGGGAGGGGACTATGGCTACACCTTC. It is translated as CASSFQGGDYGYTF.

This sequence joins TRBV7-5 and TRBJ1-6; TRBD1 is the table's D call, not checked against the DNA. TRBV7-5 is a listed pseudogene. The CDR3 runs to 13 residues. In DNA form, the CDR3 reads TGTGCCAGCTCACTCTCTCAGGGATCACCCCTCCACTTT. Translated: CASSLSQGSPLHF.

This clone came up once. V usage is TRBV30 and J usage is TRBJ2-6, with D possibly TRBD1 on 5 matching bases. The CDR3 extends over 16 amino acids. Trimming pared 4 bases from V and 0 bases from J, leaving 13 bases between. Germline V gene data show CDR1 as GTSNPN and CDR2 as SVGIG (reference sequence). In DNA, the CDR3 is TGTGCCTGGAACGCCGACAGCCCCTCTGGGGCCAACGTCCTGACTTTC. Translating it yields CAWNADSPSGANVLTF. Full variable domain (missing parts from reference TRBV30 and TRBJ2-6): SQTIHQWPATLVQPVGSPLSLECTVEGTSNPNLYWYRQAAGRGLQLLFYSVGIGQISSEVPQNLSASRPQDRQFILSSKKLLLSDSGFYLCAWNADSPSGANVLTFGAGSRLTVL.

The chain uses TRBV7-9 and TRBJ1-2; tentative D call: TRBD1 (6 bases). Germline V gives CDR1 SEHNR, CDR2 FQNEAQ (reference sequence). The V end was cut by 5 bases, the J end by 6 bases, with 13 bases between. The CDR3 sequence is 13 residues long. The CDR3 here is CASSVDRPDGYTF. The CDR3 bases are TGTGCCAGCAGCGTCGACAGGCCCGATGGCTACACCTTC.

The rearrangement uses TRBV4-2 and TRBJ1-3; TRBD1 matches at 7 bases. The germline CDR1 and CDR2 sequences are LGHNA and YNFKEQ. There are 17 residues in the CDR3. The junction had 5 bases not matched to a gene; V was cut back by 0 bases and J by 0 bases. CDR3 DNA: TGTGCCAGCAGCCAAGAAAGTCGGGACAGCTCTGGAAACACCATATATTTT. It specifies CASSQESRDSSGNTIYF.